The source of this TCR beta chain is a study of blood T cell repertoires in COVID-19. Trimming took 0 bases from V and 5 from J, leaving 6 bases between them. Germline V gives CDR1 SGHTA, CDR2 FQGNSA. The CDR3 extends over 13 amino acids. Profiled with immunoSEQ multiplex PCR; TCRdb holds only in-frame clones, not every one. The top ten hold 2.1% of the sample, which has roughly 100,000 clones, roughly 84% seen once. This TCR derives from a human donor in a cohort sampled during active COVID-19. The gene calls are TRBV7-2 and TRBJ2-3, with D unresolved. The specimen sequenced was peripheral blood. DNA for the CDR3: TGTGCCAGCAGCTTAGCTAGACTAGATACGCAGTATTTT. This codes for CASSLARLDTQYF. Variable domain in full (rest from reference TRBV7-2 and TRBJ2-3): GAGVSQSPSNKVTEKGKDVELRCDPISGHTALYWYRQSLGQGLEFLIYFQGNSAPDKSGLPSDRFSAERTGGSVSTLTIQRTQQEDSAVYLCASSLARLDTQYFGPGTRLTVL.